This note documents a single TCR beta chain sequence. The sample comes from a study of PD-L1 blockade in urothelial cancer. About the research overall: Patients' histories included 0 to 3 prior chemotherapy regimens. After treatment start, blood was analyzed at 3 weeks (second dose) and at 6 weeks.

The CDR3 runs to 13 residues. The germline V gene has CDR1 SGHNT and CDR2 YYREEE (reference sequence). V gave up 2 bases and J gave up 8 bases, with 11 bases separating them. Some clones are missing from TCRdb's copy, which holds only in-frame ones; the method was immunoSEQ multiplex PCR. Here the sample spans 85,000 to 90,000 clones, more than 90% being singletons. The rearrangement links TRBV5-4 to TRBJ2-1; TRBD1 is a possible D gene (6 bases). This TCR derives from a man in his 60s with urothelial cancer. Sequenced material: PBMCs, taken around atezolizumab (anti-PD-L1) treatment. This CDR3 reads CASSFWAGDEQFF. In DNA, the CDR3 is TGTGCCAGCAGCTTCTGGGCAGGGGATGAGCAGTTCTTC.